This passage covers 14 T cell receptor beta chains from one sample sequenced in a study of blood T cell repertoires in COVID-19. Assay used: immunoSEQ multiplex PCR; TCRdb lists only in-frame clones, some missing. In the table there are 150,000 to 200,000 clones, approximately 82% of which are singletons. Sequencing used peripheral blood. These receptors were obtained from a woman aged 40 to 49 with COVID-19, enrolled during active disease.

This chain links TRBV19 with TRBJ2-3; D unresolved. The CDR3 extends over 14 amino acids. The germline V gene encodes CDR1 LNHDA and CDR2 SQIVND (reference sequence). V lost 4 bases, J lost 2 bases, and 10 bases lay in between. In DNA form, the CDR3 reads TGTGCCAGTAGTAGGGCGCCAGCCACAGATACGCAGTATTTT. It is translated as CASSRAPATDTQYF.

This clone showed up just once. CDR3 in amino acids: CASSQDHRGFQPQHF. The CDR3, as DNA: TGCGCCAGCAGCCAAGATCACAGGGGGTTCCAGCCCCAGCATTTT. The chain uses TRBV4-1 and TRBJ1-5; 8 nucleotides agree with TRBD1. The J segment lost 7 bases and the V segment lost 0 bases, leaving 5 bases of the junction unmatched. The CDR3 loop spans 15 amino acids. Germline CDR1 MGHRA, CDR2 YSYEKL.

The chain is built from TRBV6-5 and TRBJ1-3; D is uncertain. Germline V gives CDR1 MNHEY, CDR2 SVGAGI. This CDR3 has 14 residues. Trimming shortened V by 6 bases and J by 4 bases, and 13 bases separated the two germline ends. CDR3 amino acids: CASRLTIPGNTIYF. Written as DNA, the CDR3 is TGTGCCAGCAGATTGACTATTCCCGGAAACACCATATATTTT.

J is TRBJ2-2 and V is TRBV5-1, with 8 bases lining up with TRBD1. With 4 bases clipped from V and 7 bases from J, the junction kept 12 bases outside the gene matches. This CDR3 is 16 amino acids long. Germline CDR1 and CDR2: SGHRS and YFSETQ. Written as DNA, the CDR3 is TGCGCCAGCAGCGGGACGACAGGGGAAAGAGGCGGGGAGCTGTTTTTT. It translates to CASSGTTGERGGELFF.

Concerning this clone: An end of the junction does not agree with germline; a read error may underlie this. J is TRBJ2-6 and V is TRBV6-1; D gene unclear. Germline CDR1 is MNHNS and CDR2 is SASEGT. The CDR3 totals 17 residues. CDR3: CTSSDRVRLSGANVLTF. The CDR3 bases are TGTACCAGTAGTGACCGGGTTCGACTGTCTGGGGCCAACGTCCTGACTTTC.

The chain links TRBV7-8 to TRBJ2-5, with TRBD2 identical over 12 bases. Germline trimming cut 5 bases from V and 5 bases from J; bases unmatched to any gene: 6. The CDR3 sequence is 15 residues long. Germline assignment: CDR1 SGHVS and CDR2 FQNEAQ. CDR3 region: CASSVPGTSGETQYF. The CDR3 DNA sequence: TGTGCCAGCAGCGTCCCCGGGACTAGCGGGGAGACCCAGTACTTC.

This clone was counted a few times. This chain connects TRBV15 to TRBJ2-3; 9 bases are a match to TRBD2. Germline V gene data show CDR1 as LNHNV and CDR2 as YYDKDF (reference sequence). Germline trimming cut 0 bases from V and 4 bases from J; bases unmatched to any gene: 23. CDR3 length equals 22 residues. The CDR3 DNA is TGTGCCACCAGCAGAGATCCCGTCGATATTTCCCTAGCGGGGCGCGGCGCAGATACGCAGTATTTT. Its protein is CATSRDPVDISLAGRGADTQYF.

The chain carries TRBV24-1 and TRBJ2-3; 7 bases match TRBD1. Germline V gene sequence: CDR1 KGHDR, CDR2 SFDVKD. The CDR3 extends over 15 amino acids. The J segment lost 6 bases and the V segment lost 5 bases, leaving 10 bases of the junction unmatched. CDR3 sequence (DNA): TGTGCCACCAGTGCTGGACAGGTGAAAAGCGATACGCAGTATTTT. It translates to CATSAGQVKSDTQYF.

CDR3 in DNA: TGTGCCAGCAGCCAAGAATTCAAAGCTTTCTTT. Translated: CASSQEFKAFF. V gene TRBV3-1 (or the pseudogene TRBV3-2) combines with J gene TRBJ1-1; no clear D gene. Trimming cost V 0 bases and J 9 bases, with 5 bases left between them. The germline gives CDR1 LGHDT, CDR2 YNNKEL (reference sequence). This CDR3 has 11 amino acids.

V usage is TRBV24-1 and J usage is TRBJ2-3; tentatively, D is TRBD1 (5 bases). V was shortened by 0 bases and J by 9 bases, with 9 bases between the two germline ends. This CDR3 spans 13 amino acids. Germline V CDR1 and CDR2: KGHDR, SFDVKD. CDR3 DNA sequence: TGTGCCACCAGTGATTTGGACAGACAAACGCAGTATTTT. Its protein product is CATSDLDRQTQYF.

The chain joins TRBV19 to TRBJ1-1; D is unclear. Between the trimmed V and J ends, which lost 0 bases and 5 bases, there was a span of 10 bases. Germline V CDR1 and CDR2: LNHDA, SQIVND (reference sequence). This CDR3 is built from 14 residues. In DNA form, the CDR3 reads TGTGCCAGTAGTATAGAGGCTGAGGGTACTGAAGCTTTCTTT. Translating gives CASSIEAEGTEAFF. The entire variable domain, with the rest obtained from reference TRBV19 and TRBJ1-1, is as follows: DGGITQSPKYLFRKEGQNVTLSCEQNLNHDAMYWYRQDPGQGLRLIYYSQIVNDFQKGDIAEGYSVSREKKESFPLTVTSAQKNPTAFYLCASSIEAEGTEAFFGQGTRLTVV.

The chain is built from TRBV27 and TRBJ1-1; the D is unclear. Deletions cut 6 bases from V and 6 bases from J, with 8 bases between. Germline-derived CDR1 and CDR2 are MNHEY and SMNVEV (reference sequence). The CDR3 is 11 amino acids. In DNA form, the CDR3 reads TGTGCCAGCAGCCGAGGCGCTGAAGCTTTCTTT. Its protein is CASSRGAEAFF.

This chain links TRBV6-5 with TRBJ2-3; 8 bases align to TRBD2. Per the germline V gene, CDR1 is MNHEY and CDR2 is SVGAGI. The CDR3 runs 14 residues. Losses at the gene ends were 8 bases for V and 6 bases for J; bases not matched to a gene: 10. The CDR3 reads CASPRGGEVDTQYF. CDR3 sequence (DNA): TGTGCCAGCCCCCGGGGGGGCGAAGTGGATACGCAGTATTTT.

This clone was seen once. The chain joins TRBV10-3 to TRBJ2-1, with 8 bases matching TRBD1. Germline V lookup: CDR1 ENHRY, CDR2 SYGVKD. The trim removed 11 bases at V and 9 bases at J, leaving 6 bases unmatched. The length of the CDR3 is 11 residues. The CDR3 spells CAVGQGGEQFF. The DNA of the CDR3 is TGTGCCGTAGGACAGGGCGGTGAGCAGTTCTTC.